A selection of T cell receptor beta chains follows, all from one sample in a study of a mutant IDH1 vaccine in newly diagnosed glioma. Only in-frame clones appear in the TCRdb table, and some are missing; sequencing was by immunoSEQ multiplex PCR. The table lists about 46,000 clones, roughly 92% of them singletons. Their antigens are not known. The specimen was PBMCs, collected from a glioma patient whose treatment included an IDH1 peptide vaccine. The receptors originated from a man in his forties or fifties with glioma. Each CDR3 is given with its conserved first and last residue. A D gene is named only where the DNA matches it firmly.

CDR3 length,D gene,J gene,V gene,CDR3 protein,CDR3 DNA
14,-,TRBJ2-4,TRBV5-1,CASQDLGGKNIQYF,TGCGCCAGTCAAGATTTGGGGGGAAAAAACATTCAGTACTTC
12,-,TRBJ1-1,TRBV6-5,CASGLRGIEAFF,TGTGCCAGCGGCTTAAGGGGGATTGAAGCTTTCTTT
13,-,TRBJ2-3,TRBV9,CASSGTSTDTQYF,TGTGCCAGCAGCGGGACCAGCACAGATACGCAGTATTTT
13,-,TRBJ1-1,TRBV30,CAWSGQYNTEAFF,TGTGCCTGGAGTGGGCAGTATAACACTGAAGCTTTCTTT
15,-,TRBJ2-5,TRBV15,CATSRARDTQETQYF,TGTGCCACCAGCAGAGCCCGGGACACCCAAGAGACCCAGTACTTC
15,-,TRBJ2-7,TRBV10-3,CAISESTRSSYEQYF,TGTGCCATCAGTGAGTCGACGCGGAGCTCCTACGAGCAGTACTTC
17,TRBD2,TRBJ2-3,TRBV5-4,CASTPGGGRGSTDTQYF,TGTGCCAGCACCCCTGGCGGGGGTCGGGGTAGCACAGATACGCAGTATTTT
15,TRBD1,TRBJ2-2,TRBV9,CASSPWTGATGELFF,TGTGCCAGCAGCCCATGGACAGGTGCCACCGGGGAGCTGTTTTTT
13,-,TRBJ2-7,TRBV5-1,CASSLLETYEQYF,TGCGCCAGCAGCTTGCTCGAGACCTACGAGCAGTACTTC
13,TRBD1,TRBJ2-7,TRBV4-2,CASSPKDRREQYF,TGTGCCAGCAGCCCAAAGGACAGGCGCGAGCAGTACTTC
12,TRBD2,TRBJ2-7,TRBV10-2,CASSPTSDEQYF,TGCGCCAGCAGTCCAACTAGCGACGAGCAGTACTTC
11,-,TRBJ1-1,TRBV20-1,CSALKGAEAFF,TGCAGTGCCCTAAAGGGCGCTGAAGCTTTCTTT
13,-,TRBJ1-5,TRBV2,CASSEGANQPQHF,TGTGCCAGCAGTGAAGGGGCCAATCAGCCCCAGCATTTT
17,TRBD1,TRBJ1-4,TRBV11-2,CASSLGTGVATNEKLFF,TGTGCCAGCAGCTTAGGGACAGGGGTTGCAACTAATGAAAAACTGTTTTTT
15,TRBD2,TRBJ2-7,TRBV25-1,CASSETSGRFYEQYF,TGTGCCAGCAGTGAAACTAGCGGGAGGTTTTACGAGCAGTACTTC
16,TRBD2,TRBJ2-1,TRBV4-3,CASSQAWRGVYNEQFF,TGCGCCAGCAGCCAAGCGTGGCGGGGGGTCTACAATGAGCAGTTCTTC
14,-,TRBJ2-3,TRBV2,CASGTAGATDTQYF,TGTGCCAGCGGGACGGCAGGGGCCACAGATACGCAGTATTTT
16,-,TRBJ1-4,TRBV11-2,CASSLDYGVFNEKLFF,TGTGCCAGCAGCTTAGATTACGGGGTGTTTAATGAAAAACTGTTTTTT